Listed below are T cell receptor beta chains from one sample, sequenced in a study of radiotherapy plus CTLA-4 blockade in lung cancer. Clones were read by immunoSEQ multiplex PCR, and TCRdb kept only the in-frame ones, dropping some. The data show tens of thousands of clones, roughly four fifths seen once. Sequenced here: peripheral blood, sampled from a patient treated with radiotherapy plus ipilimumab. These receptors all come from a human donor with non-small cell lung cancer that progressed on radiotherapy plus ipilimumab. Both conserved end residues are part of each CDR3. D genes are given only for firm matches. Where a row states a size, it is once, few, many or the class of an expanded clone; other rows omit it.

DNA: TGTGCCTGGGCCCCGACAGGGAATCAGCCCCAGCATTTT
CDR3: CAWAPTGNQPQHF
D: TRBD1
J: TRBJ1-5
size: .
V: TRBV30

DNA: TGTGCCAGTAGTCCCTCCCCCTTTTCGGCGCAGAACTATGGCTACACCTTC
CDR3: CASSPSPFSAQNYGYTF
D: .
J: TRBJ1-2
size: once
V: TRBV19

DNA: TGTGCCAGCAGCTCCCGGGACAGGGGAGGGTATAGCAATCAGCCCCAGCATTTT
CDR3: CASSSRDRGGYSNQPQHF
D: TRBD1
J: TRBJ1-5
size: .
V: TRBV7-8

DNA: TGTGCCAGCAGCCCCGGACACCAGAACACTGAAGCTTTCTTT
CDR3: CASSPGHQNTEAFF
D: .
J: TRBJ1-1
size: .
V: TRBV7-2

DNA: TGTGCCAGCAGCCCGGGACTAGCGAGAGTTTACTCCTACGAGCAGTACTTC
CDR3: CASSPGLARVYSYEQYF
D: TRBD2
J: TRBJ2-7
size: few
V: TRBV7-2

DNA: TGTGCCAGCAGCTTGCGGGGTACTGCCGGAAACACCATATATTTT
CDR3: CASSLRGTAGNTIYF
D: .
J: TRBJ1-3
size: few
V: TRBV5-4

DNA: TGCGCCAGCAGCTTGACAGGGGACGGATACAATGAGCAGTTCTTC
CDR3: CASSLTGDGYNEQFF
D: TRBD1
J: TRBJ2-1
size: .
V: TRBV5-1

DNA: TGTGCCAGCAGCCTCGGGACAGGGAACTATGGCTACACCTTC
CDR3: CASSLGTGNYGYTF
D: TRBD1
J: TRBJ1-2
size: once
V: TRBV6-1

DNA: TGTGCCAGCAGCTATTGGACAGTGAATCCTTTGAATGAGCAGTTCTTC
CDR3: CASSYWTVNPLNEQFF
D: .
J: TRBJ2-1
size: .
V: TRBV5-6

DNA: TGCGCCAGCAGCCAAGACCCTAGCGAATACTACGAGCAGTACTTC
CDR3: CASSQDPSEYYEQYF
D: .
J: TRBJ2-7
size: .
V: TRBV4-1

DNA: TGTGCCAGCAGTGGAGGAAATGAGCAGTTCTTC
CDR3: CASSGGNEQFF
D: .
J: TRBJ2-1
size: few
V: TRBV2

DNA: TGTGCCAGCAGTGCCAGGTTAGGGGAGACCCAGTACTTC
CDR3: CASSARLGETQYF
D: .
J: TRBJ2-5
size: .
V: TRBV6-1

DNA: TGCGCCAGCAGCCTTGCCCGGGAGGGCCGGAATGAGCAGTTCTTC
CDR3: CASSLAREGRNEQFF
D: TRBD2
J: TRBJ2-1
size: .
V: TRBV4-1

DNA: TGTGCCAGCAGTGAGTGGGGGAGTAACACTGAAGCTTTCTTT
CDR3: CASSEWGSNTEAFF
D: .
J: TRBJ1-1
size: once
V: TRBV6-1

DNA: TGTGCCAGCAGTGGGGGGTCCTGGGACAGGGGGCGCGAGACCCAGTACTTC
CDR3: CASSGGSWDRGRETQYF
D: TRBD1
J: TRBJ2-5
size: .
V: TRBV6-1

DNA: TGCAGCGTCTCGCCAAACCACAATGAGCAGTTCTTC
CDR3: CSVSPNHNEQFF
D: .
J: TRBJ2-1
size: .
V: TRBV29-1

DNA: TGTGCCAGCAGCGTAGCCGGTTCCGCAATGTATGGCTACACCTTC
CDR3: CASSVAGSAMYGYTF
D: .
J: TRBJ1-2
size: .
V: TRBV9

DNA: TGCGCCAGCAGCTCCGGACTAGCGGGAGGGACCGGGGAGCTGTTTTTT
CDR3: CASSSGLAGGTGELFF
D: TRBD2
J: TRBJ2-2
size: .
V: TRBV5-1

DNA: TGTGCCAGTAGTAAACTAGCGGGAGGGTTAAAAAACATTCAGTACTTC
CDR3: CASSKLAGGLKNIQYF
D: TRBD2
J: TRBJ2-4
size: .
V: TRBV19

DNA: TGTGCCAGCAGCTCCCTGGGGGGGGTAGGGAATGAGCAGTTCTTC
CDR3: CASSSLGGVGNEQFF
D: TRBD2
J: TRBJ2-1
size: once
V: TRBV7-6

DNA: TGTGCCAGCAGTCGGGCCCCAGGAGAGACCCAGTACTTC
CDR3: CASSRAPGETQYF
D: .
J: TRBJ2-5
size: .
V: TRBV9

DNA: TGCGCCAGCAGCTTCCAAGAGACCCAGTACTTC
CDR3: CASSFQETQYF
D: .
J: TRBJ2-5
size: few
V: TRBV5-1

DNA: TGTGCCAGCAGCCCTCTAGCCGGGACAGGGGTCACTGAAGCTTTCTTT
CDR3: CASSPLAGTGVTEAFF
D: TRBD1
J: TRBJ1-1
size: .
V: TRBV7-9

DNA: TGTGCCAGCACATCTGGAAACACCATATATTTT
CDR3: CASTSGNTIYF
D: .
J: TRBJ1-3
size: .
V: TRBV9

DNA: TGTGCCACCAGGCGGGACAGATCTAACTATGGCTACACCTTC
CDR3: CATRRDRSNYGYTF
D: TRBD1
J: TRBJ1-2
size: .
V: TRBV2

DNA: TGTGCCAGCAGCCAGGGCTCTAAAACCGGGGAGCTGTTTTTT
CDR3: CASSQGSKTGELFF
D: .
J: TRBJ2-2
size: once
V: TRBV7-8

DNA: TGCGCCAGCAGCTTGGTACCGGGACAGGGCTACGAGCAGTACTTC
CDR3: CASSLVPGQGYEQYF
D: TRBD1
J: TRBJ2-7
size: .
V: TRBV5-1

DNA: TGTGCCAGCAGCCAAGGGTTAGCGAACACAGATACGCAGTATTTT
CDR3: CASSQGLANTDTQYF
D: .
J: TRBJ2-3
size: .
V: TRBV4-2

DNA: TGTGCCAGCAGCGAACCTACAGCCTTCGATGGCTACACCTTC
CDR3: CASSEPTAFDGYTF
D: .
J: TRBJ1-2
size: .
V: TRBV6-1

DNA: TGTGCCAGCAGCCAAGGACAGGGAGACGAGCAGTACTTC
CDR3: CASSQGQGDEQYF
D: TRBD1
J: TRBJ2-7
size: .
V: TRBV13

DNA: TGCGCCAGCAGGAGCCTAGCTGGGAGGGCAGAGACCCAGTACTTC
CDR3: CASRSLAGRAETQYF
D: TRBD2
J: TRBJ2-5
size: .
V: TRBV4-1

DNA: TGTGCCAGCAGGGGACAGGGCCCGACCAAATACTTC
CDR3: CASRGQGPTKYF
D: TRBD1
J: TRBJ2-5
size: few
V: TRBV2

DNA: TGCAGTGCTAGAGGGTACAATGAGCAGTTCTTC
CDR3: CSARGYNEQFF
D: .
J: TRBJ2-1
size: .
V: TRBV20-1

DNA: TGTGCCAGCACGGCTTTTGGGAGCGGAGATACGCAGTATTTT
CDR3: CASTAFGSGDTQYF
D: .
J: TRBJ2-3
size: .
V: TRBV27

DNA: TGTGCCAGCAGGCCGACCGGGAGCTCTGGAAACACCATATATTTT
CDR3: CASRPTGSSGNTIYF
D: .
J: TRBJ1-3
size: .
V: TRBV6-5

DNA: TGTGCCACCAGCAGACGGCGGGGGGCGCAGAACTATGGCTACACCTTC
CDR3: CATSRRRGAQNYGYTF
D: .
J: TRBJ1-2
size: .
V: TRBV15

DNA: TGTGCCATCAGTGACACCACTGAAGCTTTCTTT
CDR3: CAISDTTEAFF
D: .
J: TRBJ1-1
size: .
V: TRBV10-3